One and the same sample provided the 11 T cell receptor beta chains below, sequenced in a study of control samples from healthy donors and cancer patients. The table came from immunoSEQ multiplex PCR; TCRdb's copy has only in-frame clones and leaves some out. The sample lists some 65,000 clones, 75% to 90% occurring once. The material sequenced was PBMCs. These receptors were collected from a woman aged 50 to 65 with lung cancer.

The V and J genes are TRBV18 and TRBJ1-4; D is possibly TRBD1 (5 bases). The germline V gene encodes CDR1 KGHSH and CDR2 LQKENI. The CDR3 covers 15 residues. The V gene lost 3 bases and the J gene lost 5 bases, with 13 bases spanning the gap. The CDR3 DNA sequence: TGTGCCAGCTCACCGGACACCGCATGGAATGAAAAACTGTTTTTT. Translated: CASSPDTAWNEKLFF.

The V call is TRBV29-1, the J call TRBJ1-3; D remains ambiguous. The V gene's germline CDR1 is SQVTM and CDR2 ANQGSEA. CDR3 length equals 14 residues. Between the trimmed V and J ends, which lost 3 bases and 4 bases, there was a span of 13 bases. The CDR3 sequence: CSVEDLMGGNTIYF. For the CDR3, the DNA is TGCAGCGTTGAGGATCTAATGGGGGGAAACACCATATATTTT.

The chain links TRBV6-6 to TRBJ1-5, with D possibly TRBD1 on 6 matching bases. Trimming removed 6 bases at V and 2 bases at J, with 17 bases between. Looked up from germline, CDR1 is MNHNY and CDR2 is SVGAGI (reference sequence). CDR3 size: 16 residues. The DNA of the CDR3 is TGTGCCAGCAGGCAGTTACAGGGATATGGCAATCAGCCCCAGCATTTT. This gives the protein CASRQLQGYGNQPQHF.

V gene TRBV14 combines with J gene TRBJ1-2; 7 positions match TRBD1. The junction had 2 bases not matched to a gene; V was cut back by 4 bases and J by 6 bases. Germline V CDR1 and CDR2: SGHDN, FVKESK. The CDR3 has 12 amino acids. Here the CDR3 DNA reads TGTGCCAGCAGCCGACAGGGTGATGGCTACACCTTC. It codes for CASSRQGDGYTF.

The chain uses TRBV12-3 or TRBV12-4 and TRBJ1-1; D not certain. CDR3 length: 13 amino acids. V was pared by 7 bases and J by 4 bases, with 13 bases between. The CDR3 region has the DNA TGTGCCAGCATCGAGAACTTTTCCACTGAAGCTTTCTTT. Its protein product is CASIENFSTEAFF.

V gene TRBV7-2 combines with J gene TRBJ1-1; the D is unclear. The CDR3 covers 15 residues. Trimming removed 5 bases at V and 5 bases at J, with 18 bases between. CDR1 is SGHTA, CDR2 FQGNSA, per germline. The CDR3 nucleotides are TGTGCCAGCAGCCCAACCTGGACGGCTTGGACTGAAGCTTTCTTT. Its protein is CASSPTWTAWTEAFF.

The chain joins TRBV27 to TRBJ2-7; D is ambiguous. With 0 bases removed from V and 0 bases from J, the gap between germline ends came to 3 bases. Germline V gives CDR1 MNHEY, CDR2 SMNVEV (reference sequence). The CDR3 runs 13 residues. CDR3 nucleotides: TGTGCCAGCAGTTTATCCCCCTCCTACGAGCAGTACTTC. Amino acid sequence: CASSLSPSYEQYF.

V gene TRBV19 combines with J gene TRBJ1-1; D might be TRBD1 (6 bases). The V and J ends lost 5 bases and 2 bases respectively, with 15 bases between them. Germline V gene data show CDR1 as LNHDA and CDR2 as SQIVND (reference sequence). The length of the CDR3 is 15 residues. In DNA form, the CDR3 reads TGTGCCAGTAGTGCCTCCCGACAGGACAACACTGAAGCTTTCTTT. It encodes CASSASRQDNTEAFF.

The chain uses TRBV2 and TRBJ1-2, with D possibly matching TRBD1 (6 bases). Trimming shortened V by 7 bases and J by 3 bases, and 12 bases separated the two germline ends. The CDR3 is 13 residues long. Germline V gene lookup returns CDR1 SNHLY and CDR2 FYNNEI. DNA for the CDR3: TGTGCCAGCAACCGGGACACGGACTATGGCTACACCTTC. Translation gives CASNRDTDYGYTF.

The DNA of the CDR3 is TGTGCCAGCAGCTACCCGGTCATCGGCGCGGGCTATGGCTACACCTTC. Protein: CASSYPVIGAGYGYTF. The chain employs TRBV7-9 and TRBJ1-2; D unclear. Germline CDR1 reads SEHNR; CDR2 reads FQNEAQ (reference sequence). The CDR3 runs 16 residues. The V end lost 4 bases, the J end lost 4 bases, and 19 bases lay between the germline ends.

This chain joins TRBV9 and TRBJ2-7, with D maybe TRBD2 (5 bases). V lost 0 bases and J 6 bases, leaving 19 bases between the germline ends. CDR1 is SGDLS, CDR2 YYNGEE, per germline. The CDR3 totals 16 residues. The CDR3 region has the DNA TGTGCCAGCAGCGTAGCCTCCGGGGAACCCCGTGGCGAGCAGTACTTC. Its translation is CASSVASGEPRGEQYF.